Reported below is one T cell receptor (beta chain). Antigen specificity is unknown. In the PCR, 60 Vbeta and 13 Jbeta primers were used. Sequenced by immunoSEQ multiplex PCR; TCRdb stores in-frame clones only, minus some. The table has over 200,000 clones, more than 85% seen once. This specimen belongs to a study of cytomegalovirus exposure and HLA in healthy donors. For the study at large: From donors who were HLA-typed, an early data release held approximately 84 million unique TCRs. The study, taken as a whole, reports: In a later analysis, a missense DCLRE1C variant was linked to TCR beta V- and J-gene trimming. Analysis performed later showed TCR beta chains linked to HLA being more clonally expanded than equally common others. CMV serostatus was the sole immune exposure data available.

This clonotype was obtained from a woman aged 18 to 35 in good health and CMV-seronegative. The sequenced material came from PBMCs.

CDR3 protein: CASRQGQFYGYTF. CDR3 nucleotide sequence: TGTGCCAGCCGGCAGGGGCAATTCTATGGCTACACCTTC. The gene calls are TRBV6-5 and TRBJ1-2; D possibly corresponds to TRBD1 (6 bases). The CDR3 extends over 13 amino acids. V lost 8 bases to trimming and J lost 4 bases, with 14 bases between them. Germline loops: CDR1 MNHEY, CDR2 SVGAGI.